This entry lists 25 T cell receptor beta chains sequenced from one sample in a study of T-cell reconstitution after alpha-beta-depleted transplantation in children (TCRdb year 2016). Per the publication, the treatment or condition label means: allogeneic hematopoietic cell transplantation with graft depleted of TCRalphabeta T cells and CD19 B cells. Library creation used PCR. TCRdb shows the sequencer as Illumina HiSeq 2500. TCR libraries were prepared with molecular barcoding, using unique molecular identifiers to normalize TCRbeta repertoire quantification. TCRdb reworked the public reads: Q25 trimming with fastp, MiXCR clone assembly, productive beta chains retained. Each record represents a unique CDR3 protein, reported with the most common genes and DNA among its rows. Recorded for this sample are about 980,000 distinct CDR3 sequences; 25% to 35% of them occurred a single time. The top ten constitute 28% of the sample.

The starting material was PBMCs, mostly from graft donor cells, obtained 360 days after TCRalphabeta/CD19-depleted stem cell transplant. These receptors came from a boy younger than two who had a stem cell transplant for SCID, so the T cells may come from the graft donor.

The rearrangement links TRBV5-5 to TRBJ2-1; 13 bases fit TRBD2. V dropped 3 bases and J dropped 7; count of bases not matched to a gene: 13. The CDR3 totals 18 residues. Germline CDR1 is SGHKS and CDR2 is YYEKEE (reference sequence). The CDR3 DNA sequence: TGTGCCAGCAGCTCGGTGGGACTAGCGGGGACCCCTGGGAATGAGCAGTTCTTC. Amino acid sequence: CASSSVGLAGTPGNEQFF.

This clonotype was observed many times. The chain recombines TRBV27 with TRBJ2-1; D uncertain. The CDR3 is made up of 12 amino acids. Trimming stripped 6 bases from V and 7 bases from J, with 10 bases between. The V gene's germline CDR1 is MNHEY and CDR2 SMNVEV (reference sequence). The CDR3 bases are TGTGCCAGCAGCCCAAATTTTAATGAGCAGTTCTTC. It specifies CASSPNFNEQFF.

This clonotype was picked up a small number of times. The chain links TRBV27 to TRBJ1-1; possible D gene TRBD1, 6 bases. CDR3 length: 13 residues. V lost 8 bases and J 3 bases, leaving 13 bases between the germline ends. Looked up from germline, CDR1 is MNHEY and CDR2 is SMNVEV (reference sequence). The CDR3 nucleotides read TGTGCCAGCCGTCACAGGGAGGACACTGAAGCTTTCTTT. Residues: CASRHREDTEAFF.

The CDR3 spells CSARGGREQYF. In nucleotides, the CDR3 is TGCAGTGCTAGAGGGGGCCGGGAGCAGTACTTC. This chain uses TRBV20-1 with TRBJ2-7; tentative D call: TRBD1 (5 bases). V gave up 1 base and J gave up 7 bases, with 8 bases separating them. The CDR3 runs 11 residues. CDR1 is DFQATT and CDR2 is SNEGSKA in the germline V gene (reference sequence).

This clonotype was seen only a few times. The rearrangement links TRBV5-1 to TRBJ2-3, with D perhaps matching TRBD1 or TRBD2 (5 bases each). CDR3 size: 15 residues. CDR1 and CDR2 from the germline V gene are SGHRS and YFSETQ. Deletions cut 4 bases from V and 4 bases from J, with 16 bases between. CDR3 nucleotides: TGCGCCAGCAGCCCGGACTCAGGGCTCTCAGATACGCAGTATTTT. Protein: CASSPDSGLSDTQYF.

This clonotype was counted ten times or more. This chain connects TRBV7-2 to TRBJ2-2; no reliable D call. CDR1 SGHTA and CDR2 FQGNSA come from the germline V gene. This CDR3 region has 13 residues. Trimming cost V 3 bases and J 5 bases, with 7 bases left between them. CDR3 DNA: TGTGCCAGCAGCTTGGCGGCGACCGGGGAGCTGTTTTTT. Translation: CASSLAATGELFF.

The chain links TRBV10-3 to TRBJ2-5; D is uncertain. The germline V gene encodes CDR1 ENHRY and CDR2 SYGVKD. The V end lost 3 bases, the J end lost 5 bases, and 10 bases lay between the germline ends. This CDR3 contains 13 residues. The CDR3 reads CAISEGLEETQYF. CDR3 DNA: TGTGCCATCAGTGAAGGGCTCGAGGAGACCCAGTACTTC.

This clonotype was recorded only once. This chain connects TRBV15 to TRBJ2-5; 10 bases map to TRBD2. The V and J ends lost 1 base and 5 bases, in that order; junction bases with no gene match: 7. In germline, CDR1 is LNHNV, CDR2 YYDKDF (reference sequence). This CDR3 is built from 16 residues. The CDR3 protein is CATSRGELAGRETQYF. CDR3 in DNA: TGTGCCACCAGCAGAGGGGAACTAGCGGGGAGGGAGACCCAGTACTTC.

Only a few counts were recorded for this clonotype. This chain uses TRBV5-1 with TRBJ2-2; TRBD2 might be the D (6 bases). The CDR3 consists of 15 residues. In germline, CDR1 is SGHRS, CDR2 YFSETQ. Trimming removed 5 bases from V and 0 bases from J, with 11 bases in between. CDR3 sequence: CASRRREANTGELFF. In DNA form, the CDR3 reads TGCGCCAGCAGAAGGAGGGAAGCGAACACCGGGGAGCTGTTTTTT.

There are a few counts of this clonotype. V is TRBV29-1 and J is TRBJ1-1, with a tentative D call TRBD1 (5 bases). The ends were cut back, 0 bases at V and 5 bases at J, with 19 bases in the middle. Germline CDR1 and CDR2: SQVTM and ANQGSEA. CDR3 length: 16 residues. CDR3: CSVEDGGRGEVTEAFF. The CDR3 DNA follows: TGCAGCGTTGAAGATGGGGGACGAGGTGAGGTAACTGAAGCTTTCTTT.

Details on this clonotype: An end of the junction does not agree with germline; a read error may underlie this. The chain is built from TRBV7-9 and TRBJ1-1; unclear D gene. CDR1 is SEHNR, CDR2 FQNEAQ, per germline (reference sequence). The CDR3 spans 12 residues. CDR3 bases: TGCGCCAGCAGCTCAGAATACACTGAAGCTTTCTTT. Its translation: CASSSEYTEAFF.

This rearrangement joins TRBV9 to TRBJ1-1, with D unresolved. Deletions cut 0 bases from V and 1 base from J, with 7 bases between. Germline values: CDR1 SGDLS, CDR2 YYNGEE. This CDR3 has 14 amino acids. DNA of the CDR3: TGTGCCAGCAGCGTAGTATTCGGGAACACTGAAGCTTTCTTT. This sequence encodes CASSVVFGNTEAFF. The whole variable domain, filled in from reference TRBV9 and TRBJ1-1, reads DSGVTQTPKHLITATGQRVTLRCSPRSGDLSVYWYQQSLDQGLQFLIQYYNGEERAKGNILERFSAQQFPDLHSELNLSSLELGDSALYFCASSVVFGNTEAFFGQGTRLTVV.

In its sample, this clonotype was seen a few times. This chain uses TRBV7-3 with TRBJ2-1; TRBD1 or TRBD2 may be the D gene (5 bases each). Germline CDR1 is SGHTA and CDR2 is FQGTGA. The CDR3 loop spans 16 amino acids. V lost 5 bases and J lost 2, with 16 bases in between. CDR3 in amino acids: CASSPAGTKAYNEQFF. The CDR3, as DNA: TGTGCCAGCAGCCCCGCCGGGACCAAGGCCTACAATGAGCAGTTCTTC.

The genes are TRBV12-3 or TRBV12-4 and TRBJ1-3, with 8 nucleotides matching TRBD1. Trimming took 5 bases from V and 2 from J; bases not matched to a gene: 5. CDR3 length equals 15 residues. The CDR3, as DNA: TGTGCCAGCAGTCCTGGGACAGGAGCTGGAAACACCATATATTTT. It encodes CASSPGTGAGNTIYF.

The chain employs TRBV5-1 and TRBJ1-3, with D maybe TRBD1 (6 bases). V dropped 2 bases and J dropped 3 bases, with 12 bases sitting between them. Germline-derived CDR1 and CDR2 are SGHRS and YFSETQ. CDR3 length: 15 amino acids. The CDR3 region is CASSLGQSVGNTIYF. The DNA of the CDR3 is TGCGCCAGCAGCTTAGGACAGAGCGTTGGAAACACCATATATTTT.

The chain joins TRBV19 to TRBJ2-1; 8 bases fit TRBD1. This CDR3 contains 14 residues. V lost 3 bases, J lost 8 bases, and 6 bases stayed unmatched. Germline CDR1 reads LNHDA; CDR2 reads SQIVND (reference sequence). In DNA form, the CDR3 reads TGTGCCAGTAGTATGTGGACAGGGCGCCATGAGCAGTTCTTC. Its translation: CASSMWTGRHEQFF.

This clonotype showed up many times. CDR3 sequence reads: CSARYTGELFF. CDR3 coding DNA: TGCAGCGCGAGGTACACCGGGGAGCTGTTTTTT. The chain is built from TRBV29-1 and TRBJ2-2; D is unresolved. Looked up from germline, CDR1 is SQVTM and CDR2 is ANQGSEA. V lost 7 bases and J lost 3, with 6 bases in between. The CDR3 is 11 amino acids.

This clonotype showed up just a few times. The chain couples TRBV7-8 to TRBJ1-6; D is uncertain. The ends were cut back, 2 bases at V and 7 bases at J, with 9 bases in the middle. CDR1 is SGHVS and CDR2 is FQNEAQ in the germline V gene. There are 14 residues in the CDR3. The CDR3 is CASSLYRGNSPLHF. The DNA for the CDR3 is TGTGCCAGCAGCTTATACCGAGGGAATTCACCCCTCCACTTT.

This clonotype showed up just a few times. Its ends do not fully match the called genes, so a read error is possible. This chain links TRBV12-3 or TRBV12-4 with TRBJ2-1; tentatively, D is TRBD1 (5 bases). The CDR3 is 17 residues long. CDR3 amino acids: CASRLARGAGSYNEQFF. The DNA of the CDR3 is TGTGCCAGCAGGTTAGCCCGTGGGGCAGGCTCCTACAATGAGCAGTTCTTC.

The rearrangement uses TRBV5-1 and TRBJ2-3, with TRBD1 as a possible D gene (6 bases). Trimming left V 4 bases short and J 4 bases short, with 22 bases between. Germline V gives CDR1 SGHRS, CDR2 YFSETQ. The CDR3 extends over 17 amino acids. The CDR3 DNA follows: TGCGCCAGCAGCCCGAGGAATTACAGGGTTGAGGCAGATACGCAGTATTTT. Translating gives CASSPRNYRVEADTQYF.

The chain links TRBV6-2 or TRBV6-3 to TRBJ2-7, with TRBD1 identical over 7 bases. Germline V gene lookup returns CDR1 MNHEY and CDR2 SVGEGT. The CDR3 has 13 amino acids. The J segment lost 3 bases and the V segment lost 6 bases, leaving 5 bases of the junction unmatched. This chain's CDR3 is CASSPTGYYEQYF. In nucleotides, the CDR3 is TGTGCCAGCAGCCCGACAGGGTACTACGAGCAGTACTTC.

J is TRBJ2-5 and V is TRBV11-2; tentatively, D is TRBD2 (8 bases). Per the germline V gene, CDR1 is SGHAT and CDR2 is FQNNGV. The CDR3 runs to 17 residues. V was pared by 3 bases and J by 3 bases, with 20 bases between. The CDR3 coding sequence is TGTGCCAGCAGCTTTAGGGGGCGCGGGGGGCCAAAAGAGACCCAGTACTTC. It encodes CASSFRGRGGPKETQYF.

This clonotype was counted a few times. The CDR3 bases are TGTGCCAGCAGCTTAGCGGTGGGGGGGCCTGGTGAGCAGTTCTTC. Its protein product is CASSLAVGGPGEQFF. The rearrangement uses TRBV7-2 and TRBJ2-1, with TRBD2 as a possible D gene (7 bases). This CDR3 region has 15 residues. Germline loops: CDR1 SGHTA, CDR2 FQGNSA. The V and J ends lost 0 bases and 9 bases respectively, with 15 bases between them.

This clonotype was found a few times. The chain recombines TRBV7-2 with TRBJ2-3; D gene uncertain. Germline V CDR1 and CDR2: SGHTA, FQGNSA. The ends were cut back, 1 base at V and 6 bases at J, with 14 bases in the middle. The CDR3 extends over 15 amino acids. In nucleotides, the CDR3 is TGTGCCAGCAGCTTAGGGACGGACCTTTTGGATACGCAGTATTTT. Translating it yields CASSLGTDLLDTQYF.

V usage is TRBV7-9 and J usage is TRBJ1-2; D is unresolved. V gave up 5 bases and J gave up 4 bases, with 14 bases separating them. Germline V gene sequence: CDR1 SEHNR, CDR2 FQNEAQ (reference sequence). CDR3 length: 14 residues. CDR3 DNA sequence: TGTGCCAGCAGCCCTCCCGGGCGGACCTATGGCTACACCTTC. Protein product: CASSPPGRTYGYTF.